This T cell receptor (beta chain) derives from a study of PD-1 blockade in classical Hodgkin lymphoma. Study in general: Patients were given intravenous nivolumab, 3 mg/kg, every 2 weeks. Study outcomes and limitations: Repertoire differences lack defined causes, possibly disease activity or prior therapy.

Generated by immunoSEQ multiplex PCR, the TCRdb table keeps only in-frame clones and is missing some. This table holds about 6,700 clones, roughly 70% found once. The time point was: cycle 4 day 1 (C4D1), after five to seven weeks of nivolumab. Every patient experienced relapse after autologous stem cell transplantation, and brentuximab vedotin exposure varied. Worth noting for this clone: The antigen is not known.

V dropped 8 bases and J dropped 6; count of bases not matched to a gene: 14. The CDR3 is 15 residues long. Germline loops: CDR1 MDHEN, CDR2 SYDVKM. This clonotype was sampled from a human donor with classical Hodgkin lymphoma. The sequencing used peripheral blood mononuclear cells (PBMCs), collected before the fourth cycle of nivolumab. The chain joins TRBV28 to TRBJ1-2; 8 bases fit TRBD1. CDR3: CASRLPDRGFHGYTF. The CDR3 DNA is TGTGCCAGCCGCCTTCCAGACAGGGGCTTCCATGGCTACACCTTC.